These T cell receptor beta chains were read from a single sample in a study of CD8 T cells in ankylosing spondylitis. MiXCR was run by TCRdb on the 5' RACE reads, yielding one entry per CDR3 protein. Altogether 150,000 to 200,000 distinct CDR3 sequences are present, around a sixth being singletons, with the ten largest covering 4.3%. The sequenced material came from blood, either unsorted or a sorted T cell fraction (not recorded which). These receptors were taken from a male donor aged 10-29 years with ankylosing spondylitis or in good health (not recorded which). CDR3s include the opening cysteine and the closing phenylalanine or tryptophan. D genes are given only for firm matches. The listing skips clone size in some rows; elsewhere it reads once, few, many or a size class.

TRBV9	many	TRBJ2-6	-	TGTGCCAGCAGCGTAGGATCGGCAGTTGTACCCGGCTCTGGGGCCAACGTCCTGACTTTC	CASSVGSAVVPGSGANVLTF
TRBV6-6	many	TRBJ2-7	TRBD1	TGTGCCAGCAGTTACTCGGGGGGACAGGTGAACGAGCAGTACTTC	CASSYSGGQVNEQYF
TRBV24-1	many	TRBJ1-2	-	TGTGCCACCAGTGATTTACAGCTTAACTATGGCTACACCTTC	CATSDLQLNYGYTF
TRBV6-6	-	TRBJ2-2	TRBD2	TGTGCCAGCCTGAGGACTAGCGGGAGAAAGACCGGGGAGCTGTTTTTT	CASLRTSGRKTGELFF
TRBV29-1	-	TRBJ2-7	-	TGCAGCGTTGAAGGTGGGGCAGCCCGCGGCGTATACGAGCAGTACTTC	CSVEGGAARGVYEQYF
TRBV15	many	TRBJ2-6	-	TGTGCCACCAGCAGAAGCCCCAACTCTGGGGCCAACGTCCTGACTTTC	CATSRSPNSGANVLTF
TRBV28	-	TRBJ2-3	-	TGTGCCAGCAGTTCGTATAGCACAGATACGCAGTATTTT	CASSSYSTDTQYF
TRBV20-1	-	TRBJ2-3	-	TGCAGTGCTAGCGGGGCGGGAGATACGCAGTATTTT	CSASGAGDTQYF
TRBV18	-	TRBJ2-2	-	TGTGCCAGCTCACCCTTGGCACCCACCACCGGGGAGCTGTTTTTT	CASSPLAPTTGELFF
TRBV15	many	TRBJ2-1	-	TGTGCCACCAGCAGAGATACAGGGTTAGGGGCTAGCGGATACAATGAGCAGTTCTTC	CATSRDTGLGASGYNEQFF
TRBV5-6	many	TRBJ2-1	TRBD2	TGTGCCAGCAGCTCTCCTGGACTAGCGGTGTATGAGCAGTTCTTC	CASSSPGLAVYEQFF
TRBV20-1	-	TRBJ2-2	-	TGCAGTGCTAAGGCGGCGGCGGGAAGCGGTTTCAACACCGGGGAGCTGTTTTTT	CSAKAAAGSGFNTGELFF
TRBV10-3	many	TRBJ1-5	-	TGTGCCACCGCCCCAGGGAGCAATCAGCCCCAGCATTTT	CATAPGSNQPQHF
TRBV5-6	many	TRBJ2-1	-	TGTGCCAGCAGCCCTTCGGGGCTCCTCAGAGGGGAGCAGTTCTTC	CASSPSGLLRGEQFF
TRBV20-1	few	TRBJ1-2	-	TGCAGCACAGGACAGAACTATGGCTACACCTTC	CSTGQNYGYTF
TRBV12-3/TRBV12-4	many	TRBJ1-4	-	TGTGCCAGCAGTTTATTGGGGAGAGGGGATAATGAAAAACTGTTTTTT	CASSLLGRGDNEKLFF
TRBV29-1	many	TRBJ2-1	TRBD2	TGCAGCGATCGACTAGCGGGAGGGGGGAGCACGCAGTTCTTC	CSDRLAGGGSTQFF
TRBV7-2	many	TRBJ2-7	TRBD2	TGTGCCAGCAGCTTAGCCGTCCGACTAGCGGGAGAACCCTCCTACGAGCAGTACTTC	CASSLAVRLAGEPSYEQYF
TRBV11-2	-	TRBJ2-7	-	TGTGCCAGCAGCCGGGATCTCTACGAGCAGTACTTC	CASSRDLYEQYF
TRBV5-6	many	TRBJ2-5	TRBD2	TGTGCCAGCAGCCCGGGAGGACGATTGGAGACCCAGTACTTC	CASSPGGRLETQYF
TRBV10-3	-	TRBJ2-7	-	TGTGCCATCAGTGAGGACAGAATGAAATCCTACGAGCAGTACTTC	CAISEDRMKSYEQYF
TRBV7-6	once	TRBJ2-3	-	TGTGCCAGCAGCTTAGATCGGGGCGTCAGCACAGATACGCAGTATTTT	CASSLDRGVSTDTQYF
TRBV7-6	many	TRBJ2-7	-	TGTGCCAGCAGCTCCCATGACGGAGCCTACGAGCAGTACTTC	CASSSHDGAYEQYF
TRBV20-1	many	TRBJ2-1	-	TGCAGTGCTAGACAATTTGGGCGGACTGGCTATACCAATGAGCAGTTCTTC	CSARQFGRTGYTNEQFF
TRBV7-2	-	TRBJ2-3	-	TGTGCCAGCAACACTTTGGGGAGCACAGGGCACACAGATACGCAGTATTTT	CASNTLGSTGHTDTQYF
TRBV14	-	TRBJ2-1	TRBD2	TGTGCCAGCAGCCTCAAAGCGGGAGGTCATGAGCAGTTCTTC	CASSLKAGGHEQFF
TRBV6-2/TRBV6-3	-	TRBJ2-2	TRBD2	TGTGCCAGCAGTCCTCTTCTAGCGGGAGTGAACACCGGGGAGCTGTTTTTT	CASSPLLAGVNTGELFF
TRBV11-3	once	TRBJ2-1	-	TGTGCCAGCAGCTTAGACAAAGATGAGCAGTTCTTC	CASSLDKDEQFF
TRBV24-1	many	TRBJ2-1	TRBD2	TGTGCCACCAGTGATGACATCCGGAGCGGGAGGGCCCAAGAACAGTTCTTC	CATSDDIRSGRAQEQFF
TRBV9	few	TRBJ1-6	-	TGTGCCAGCAGCGTAGTAGGGGGGAATTCACCCCTCCACTTT	CASSVVGGNSPLHF
TRBV6-6	many	TRBJ2-4	TRBD2	TGTGCCAGCAGTATGCTAGCGGGTACCCCAAACATTCAGTACTTC	CASSMLAGTPNIQYF
TRBV12-3/TRBV12-4	many	TRBJ2-7	-	TGTGCCAGCAGTTTCTCGGTGGATAGGCCTTCCCACGAGCAGTACTTC	CASSFSVDRPSHEQYF
TRBV29-1	-	TRBJ2-7	-	TGCAGCGTTGTGGCAGCAGATTCCTACGAGCAGTACTTC	CSVVAADSYEQYF
TRBV10-3	many	TRBJ2-1	-	TGTGCCATCACCCCCGGGACTGGAAACAATGAGCAGTTCTTC	CAITPGTGNNEQFF
TRBV12-3/TRBV12-4	many	TRBJ2-2	-	TGTGCCAGCACTTCCGGGCCCGTTGCGGGCACCGGGGAGCTGTTTTTT	CASTSGPVAGTGELFF
TRBV4-3	many	TRBJ2-5	-	TGCGCCAGCAGCCAAGAGGGGGCAGGAAAAGAGACCCAGTACTTC	CASSQEGAGKETQYF
TRBV20-1	-	TRBJ1-1	-	TGCAGTGCTAGACGGGACCCGAACACTGAAGCTTTCTTT	CSARRDPNTEAFF
TRBV5-1	many	TRBJ2-3	-	TGCGCCAGCAGCCGAACCAGAGGGGTCGACACAGATACGCAGTATTTT	CASSRTRGVDTDTQYF
TRBV6-2/TRBV6-3	many	TRBJ2-1	-	TGTGCCAGCAGTAAGAGTTTAGAGCAGTTCTTC	CASSKSLEQFF
TRBV7-2	-	TRBJ2-3	-	TGTGCCAGCAGCTTATGGGGAGGAGATACGCAGTATTTT	CASSLWGGDTQYF
TRBV11-2	-	TRBJ2-2	-	TGTGCCAGCAGCTTATATCGGGAGCTGTTTTTT	CASSLYRELFF
TRBV20-1	many	TRBJ2-3	-	TGCAGTGCCCGGGGTAGAGGGGCGCGGGGAGCAGATACGCAGTATTTT	CSARGRGARGADTQYF